This T cell receptor beta chain was sequenced for a study of blood T cell repertoires in COVID-19. Study at large: Samples taken during acute and convalescent COVID-19 were collected in the United States, Italy and Spain. In each case, the material was cDNA or gDNA derived from T cells, B-cell-depleted T cells, or PBMCs.

Under the authors' procedure: Reference gene primer amplification gave estimated nucleated cell counts. TCRdb's copy holds only in-frame clones and misses some; the assay was immunoSEQ multiplex PCR. V and J calls and clone size follow that table, whereas D and trimming were derived from the DNA. The data contain approximately 90,000 clones, 65% to 90% of them seen just once; the ten biggest clones take up more than 3%. V lost 4 bases and J lost 2, with 13 bases in between. The CDR3 has 15 residues. In germline, CDR1 is LGHDT, CDR2 YNNKEL (reference sequence). The J gene is TRBJ2-3, the V gene TRBV3-1 (or the pseudogene TRBV3-2); D is undetermined. The sequenced sample consisted of peripheral blood. This clonotype originated in a man in his sixties with acute or convalescent COVID-19. The CDR3 DNA follows: TGTGCCAGCAGCCTCGTGGGCGAGATCACAGATACGCAGTATTTT. This encodes CASSLVGEITDTQYF.